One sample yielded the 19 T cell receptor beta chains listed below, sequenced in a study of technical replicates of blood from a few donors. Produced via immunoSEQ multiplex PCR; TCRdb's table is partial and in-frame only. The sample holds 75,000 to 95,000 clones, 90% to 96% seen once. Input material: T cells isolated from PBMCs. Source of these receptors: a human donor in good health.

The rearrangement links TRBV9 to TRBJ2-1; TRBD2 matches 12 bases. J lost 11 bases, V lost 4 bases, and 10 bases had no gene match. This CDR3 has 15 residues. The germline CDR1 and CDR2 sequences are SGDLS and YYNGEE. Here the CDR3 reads CASSPPIGLAGQQFF. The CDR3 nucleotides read TGTGCCAGCAGCCCCCCGATAGGACTAGCGGGACAGCAGTTCTTC.

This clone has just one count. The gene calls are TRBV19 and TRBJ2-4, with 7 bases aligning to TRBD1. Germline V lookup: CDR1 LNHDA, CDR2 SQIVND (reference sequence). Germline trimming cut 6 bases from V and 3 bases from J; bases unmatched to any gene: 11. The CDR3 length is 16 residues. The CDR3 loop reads CASSVTGAMGKNIQYF. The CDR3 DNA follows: TGTGCCAGTAGCGTAACAGGGGCGATGGGCAAAAACATTCAGTACTTC.

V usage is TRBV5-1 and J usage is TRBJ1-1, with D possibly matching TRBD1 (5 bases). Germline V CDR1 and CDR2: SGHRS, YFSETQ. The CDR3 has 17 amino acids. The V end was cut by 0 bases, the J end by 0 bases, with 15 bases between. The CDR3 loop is CASSLGGSTVMNTEAFF. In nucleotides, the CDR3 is TGCGCCAGCAGCTTGGGAGGTTCGACAGTCATGAACACTGAAGCTTTCTTT. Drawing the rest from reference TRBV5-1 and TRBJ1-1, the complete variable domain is KAGVTQTPRYLIKTRGQQVTLSCSPISGHRSVSWYQQTPGQGLQFLFEYFSETQRNKGNFPGRFSGRQFSNSRSEMNVSTLELGDSALYLCASSLGGSTVMNTEAFFGQGTRLTVV.

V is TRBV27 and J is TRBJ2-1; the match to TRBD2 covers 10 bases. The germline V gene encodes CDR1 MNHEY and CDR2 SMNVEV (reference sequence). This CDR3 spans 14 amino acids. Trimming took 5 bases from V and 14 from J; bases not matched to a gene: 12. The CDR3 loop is CASSPRTSGGVKFF. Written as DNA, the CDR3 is TGTGCCAGCAGTCCCCGGACTAGCGGAGGCGTTAAGTTCTTC.

CDR3 residues: CASSGGKVSYEQYF. CDR3 sequence (DNA): TGTGCCAGCTCAGGGGGGAAAGTCTCCTACGAGCAGTACTTC. The J gene is TRBJ2-7, the V gene TRBV18; TRBD2 might be the D (6 bases). Germline values: CDR1 KGHSH, CDR2 LQKENI. The CDR3 totals 14 residues. V was clipped by 5 bases and J by 0 bases, with 11 bases between them.

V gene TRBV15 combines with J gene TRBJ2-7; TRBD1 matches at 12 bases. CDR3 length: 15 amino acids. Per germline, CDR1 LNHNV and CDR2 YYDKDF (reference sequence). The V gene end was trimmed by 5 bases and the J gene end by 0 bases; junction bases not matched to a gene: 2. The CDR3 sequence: CATSEGQGASYEQYF. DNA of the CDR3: TGTGCCACCAGCGAGGGACAGGGGGCCTCCTACGAGCAGTACTTC.

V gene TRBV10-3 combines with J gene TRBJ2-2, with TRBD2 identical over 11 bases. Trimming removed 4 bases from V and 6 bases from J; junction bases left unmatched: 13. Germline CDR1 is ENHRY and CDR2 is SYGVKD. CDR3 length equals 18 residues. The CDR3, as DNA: TGTGCCATCAGTGGGAGTAGCGGGAGGGGTGCCGATGCCGGGGAGCTGTTTTTT. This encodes CAISGSSGRGADAGELFF.

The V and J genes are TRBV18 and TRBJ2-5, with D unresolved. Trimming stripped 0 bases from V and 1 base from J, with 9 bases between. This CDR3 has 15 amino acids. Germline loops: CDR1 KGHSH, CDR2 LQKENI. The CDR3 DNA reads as TGTGCCAGCTCACCACCTAGTCCTAGCCAAGAGACCCAGTACTTC. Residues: CASSPPSPSQETQYF.

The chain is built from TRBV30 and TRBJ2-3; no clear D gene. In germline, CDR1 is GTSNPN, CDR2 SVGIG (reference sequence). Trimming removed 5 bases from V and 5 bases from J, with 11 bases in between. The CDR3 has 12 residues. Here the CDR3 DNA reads TGTGCCTGGGGCTTACCAAGAGATACGCAGTATTTT. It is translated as CAWGLPRDTQYF.

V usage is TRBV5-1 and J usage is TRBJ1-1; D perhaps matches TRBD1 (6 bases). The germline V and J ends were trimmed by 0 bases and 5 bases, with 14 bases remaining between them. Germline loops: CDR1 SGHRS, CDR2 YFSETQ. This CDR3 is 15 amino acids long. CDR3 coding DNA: TGCGCCAGCAGCTTGGGCGGGGGCGCGGTGACTGAAGCTTTCTTT. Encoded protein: CASSLGGGAVTEAFF.

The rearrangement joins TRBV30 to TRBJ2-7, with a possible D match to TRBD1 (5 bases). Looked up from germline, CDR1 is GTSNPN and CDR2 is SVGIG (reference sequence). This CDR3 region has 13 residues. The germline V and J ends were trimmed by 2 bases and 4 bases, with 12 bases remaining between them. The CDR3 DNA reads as TGTGCCTGGAGTCAAGCCAACAGGTACGAGCAGTACTTC. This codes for CAWSQANRYEQYF.

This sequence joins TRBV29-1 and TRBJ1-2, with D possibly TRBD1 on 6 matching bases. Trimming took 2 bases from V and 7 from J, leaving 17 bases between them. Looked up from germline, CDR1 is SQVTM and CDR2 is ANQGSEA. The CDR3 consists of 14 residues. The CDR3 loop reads CSVERAGTNSGYTF. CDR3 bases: TGCAGCGTTGAAAGAGCGGGGACAAATTCTGGCTACACCTTC.

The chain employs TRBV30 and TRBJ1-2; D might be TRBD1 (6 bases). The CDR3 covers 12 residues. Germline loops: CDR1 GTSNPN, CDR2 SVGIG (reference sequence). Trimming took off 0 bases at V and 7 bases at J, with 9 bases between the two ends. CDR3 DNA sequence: TGTGCCTGGAGTGTAGGGGGTGGTGGCTACACCTTC. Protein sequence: CAWSVGGGGYTF.

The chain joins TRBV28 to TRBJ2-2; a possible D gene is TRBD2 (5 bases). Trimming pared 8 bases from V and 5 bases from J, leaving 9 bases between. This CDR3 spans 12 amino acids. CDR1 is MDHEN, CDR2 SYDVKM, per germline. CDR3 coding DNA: TGTGCCAGCCTTTCGGGAACCGGGGAGCTGTTTTTT. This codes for CASLSGTGELFF. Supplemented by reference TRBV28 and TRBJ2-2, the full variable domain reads DVKVTQSSRYLVKRTGEKVFLECVQDMDHENMFWYRQDPGLGLRLIYFSYDVKMKEKGDIPEGYSVSREKKERFSLILESASTNQTSMYLCASLSGTGELFFGEGSRLTVL.

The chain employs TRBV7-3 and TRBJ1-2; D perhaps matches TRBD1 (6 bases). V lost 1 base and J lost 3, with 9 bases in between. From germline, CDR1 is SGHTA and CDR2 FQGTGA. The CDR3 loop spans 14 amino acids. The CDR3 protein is CASSLIGGDYGYTF. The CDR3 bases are TGTGCCAGCAGCTTAATAGGGGGAGACTATGGCTACACCTTC.

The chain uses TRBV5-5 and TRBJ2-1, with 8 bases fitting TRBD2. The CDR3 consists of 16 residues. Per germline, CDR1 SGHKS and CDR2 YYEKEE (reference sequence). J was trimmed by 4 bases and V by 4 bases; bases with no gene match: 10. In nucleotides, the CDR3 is TGTGCCAGCAGCCCCGGACTAGCAGTTTCATACAATGAGCAGTTCTTC. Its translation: CASSPGLAVSYNEQFF.

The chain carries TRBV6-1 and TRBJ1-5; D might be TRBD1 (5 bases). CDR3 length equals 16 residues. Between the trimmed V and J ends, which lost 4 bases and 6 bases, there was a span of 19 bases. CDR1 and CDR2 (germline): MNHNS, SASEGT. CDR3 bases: TGTGCCAGCAGTGCATGGACAACTACGGGGGGTCAGCCCCAGCATTTT. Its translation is CASSAWTTTGGQPQHF.

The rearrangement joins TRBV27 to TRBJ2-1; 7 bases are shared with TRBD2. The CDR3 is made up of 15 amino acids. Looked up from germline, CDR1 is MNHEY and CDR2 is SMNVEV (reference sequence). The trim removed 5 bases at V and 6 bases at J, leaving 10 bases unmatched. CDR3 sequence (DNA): TGTGCCAGCAGTGTTACTAGCGACTTTATCAATGAGCAGTTCTTC. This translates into CASSVTSDFINEQFF.

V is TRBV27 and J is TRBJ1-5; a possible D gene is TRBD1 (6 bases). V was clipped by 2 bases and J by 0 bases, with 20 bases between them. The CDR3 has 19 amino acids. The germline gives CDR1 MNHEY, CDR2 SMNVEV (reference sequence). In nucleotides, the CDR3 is TGTGCCAGCAGTTTAATTCCCCCAGGGACAAGTTATAGCAATCAGCCCCAGCATTTT. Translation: CASSLIPPGTSYSNQPQHF.